What follows are 12 T cell receptor beta chains derived from one specimen sequenced in a study of shared clonotypes between healthy human individuals. Naive CD8 cells comprised CD45RO-negative, CCR7-positively selected cells, excluding terminally differentiated effector memory CD45RA+ cells. Profiled with immunoSEQ multiplex PCR; TCRdb holds only in-frame clones, not every one. The sample consists of around 2.1 million clones, approximately 94% of them appearing once. What was sequenced was naive CD8+ T cells from PBMCs. The source is a man aged 18 to 30 in good health. Some clones in this sample may be carry-over from other donors' samples.

V and J are TRBV7-9 and TRBJ2-7; D gene unclear. The V gene lost 5 bases and the J gene lost 5 bases, with 10 bases spanning the gap. The CDR3 is made up of 12 amino acids. From germline, CDR1 is SEHNR and CDR2 FQNEAQ (reference sequence). CDR3 DNA sequence: TGTGCCAGCAGCACACCGGGTGACGAGCAGTACTTC. It translates to CASSTPGDEQYF.

This chain joins TRBV28 and TRBJ1-5; the match to TRBD1 covers 8 bases. V gave up 2 bases and J gave up 3 bases; unmatched junction bases: 3. Germline loops: CDR1 MDHEN, CDR2 SYDVKM. The CDR3 runs 15 residues. This chain's CDR3 is CASSLRQGNNQPQHF. In DNA, the CDR3 is TGTGCCAGCAGTTTACGACAGGGGAACAATCAGCCCCAGCATTTT.

This rearrangement joins TRBV7-2 to TRBJ2-6; no definite D call. The CDR3 sequence is 18 residues long. V was pared by 5 bases and J by 3 bases, with 20 bases between. CDR1 and CDR2 from the germline V gene are SGHTA and FQGNSA. The CDR3 loop is CASSEWALPERGANVLTF. CDR3 in DNA: TGTGCCAGCAGCGAATGGGCCCTACCGGAGCGTGGGGCCAACGTCCTGACTTTC.

The CDR3 protein is CASSLRAPTDTQYF. The CDR3 DNA sequence: TGTGCCAGCAGCTTACGGGCTCCCACAGATACGCAGTATTTT. The V call is TRBV13, the J call TRBJ2-3; no clear D. The germline V gene encodes CDR1 PRHDT and CDR2 FYEKMQ (reference sequence). CDR3 length: 14 amino acids. The V gene lost 2 bases and the J gene lost 2 bases, with 8 bases spanning the gap. The whole variable domain, remainder taken from reference TRBV13 and TRBJ2-3, is AAGVIQSPRHLIKEKRETATLKCYPIPRHDTVYWYQQGPGQDPQFLISFYEKMQSDKGSIPDRFSAQQFSDYHSELNMSSLELGDSALYFCASSLRAPTDTQYFGPGTRLTVL.

This clone was seen a single time. The V gene is TRBV6-5, the J gene TRBJ2-1, with D possibly being TRBD2 (5 bases). The CDR3 runs 16 residues. Germline V CDR1 and CDR2: MNHEY, SVGAGI. Trimming removed 0 bases at V and 1 base at J, with 10 bases between. Written as DNA, the CDR3 is TGTGCCAGCAGTTACTCGAGACTACCTTCCTACAATGAGCAGTTCTTC. This translates into CASSYSRLPSYNEQFF.

On this clone itself: At the DNA level, this CDR3 is encoded by other sequences in the same sample as well. The rearrangement joins TRBV27 to TRBJ1-1, with TRBD1 as a possible D gene (6 bases). CDR1 is MNHEY, CDR2 SMNVEV, per germline (reference sequence). V lost 3 bases and J 4 bases, leaving 9 bases between the germline ends. The CDR3 has 13 amino acids. The CDR3 nucleotides read TGTGCCAGCAGTTTGATGACAGGCACTGAAGCTTTCTTT. This gives the protein CASSLMTGTEAFF.

J is TRBJ2-1 and V is TRBV9; 7 bases are a match to TRBD2. V was pared by 3 bases and J by 7 bases, with 16 bases of the junction left unmatched. Germline V gene sequence: CDR1 SGDLS, CDR2 YYNGEE. The CDR3 contains 17 residues. For the CDR3, the DNA is TGTGCCAGCAGCGCTGGTGGGAGGGCCCCCGGTGGAAATGAGCAGTTCTTC. This translates into CASSAGGRAPGGNEQFF.

The CDR3 reads CASSLRAGGFNEQFF. As DNA, the CDR3 is TGTGCCAGCAGCTTACGCGCGGGAGGGTTCAATGAGCAGTTCTTC. The chain couples TRBV7-3 to TRBJ2-1; TRBD2 matches at 9 bases. With 2 bases clipped from V and 6 bases from J, the junction kept 5 bases outside the gene matches. This CDR3 spans 15 amino acids. Germline V lookup: CDR1 SGHTA, CDR2 FQGTGA.

The rearrangement joins TRBV6-5 to TRBJ2-7; the match to TRBD2 covers 8 bases. Looked up from germline, CDR1 is MNHEY and CDR2 is SVGAGI. CDR3 length: 14 residues. The J segment lost 2 bases and the V segment lost 6 bases, leaving 6 bases of the junction unmatched. CDR3 nucleotides: TGTGCCAGCAGCTCACCGGGACTAGCCTACGAGCAGTACTTC. It is translated as CASSSPGLAYEQYF.

The chain employs TRBV19 and TRBJ2-2; D is undetermined. The V end lost 6 bases, the J end lost 4 bases, and 9 bases lay between the germline ends. Germline V gene lookup returns CDR1 LNHDA and CDR2 SQIVND (reference sequence). The CDR3 sequence is 13 residues long. CDR3 in amino acids: CASRAKLTGELFF. The CDR3 nucleotides read TGTGCCAGTAGGGCGAAACTCACCGGGGAGCTGTTTTTT.

This chain uses TRBV5-6 with TRBJ2-1; no reliable D call. Trimming removed 3 bases at V and 9 bases at J, with 7 bases between. The CDR3 contains 11 residues. The germline gives CDR1 SGHDT, CDR2 YYEEEE. The CDR3 spells CASSSPSEQFF. The CDR3 nucleotides are TGTGCCAGCAGCTCTCCGAGTGAGCAGTTCTTC.

This clone was observed a few times. The V call is TRBV7-9, the J call TRBJ1-1; D gene unclear. The length of the CDR3 is 12 residues. With 5 bases removed from V and 7 bases from J, the gap between germline ends came to 11 bases. The V gene's germline CDR1 is SEHNR and CDR2 FQNEAQ (reference sequence). CDR3 coding DNA: TGTGCCAGCAGCCCCGGGTTAGTTGAAGCTTTCTTT. Its protein is CASSPGLVEAFF. Based on the CDR3 plus reference TRBV7-9 and TRBJ1-1, the full variable domain is DTGVSQNPRHKITKRGQNVTFRCDPISEHNRLYWYRQTLGQGPEFLTYFQNEAQLEKSRLLSDRFSAERPKGSFSTLEIQRTEQGDSAMYLCASSPGLVEAFFGQGTRLTVV.